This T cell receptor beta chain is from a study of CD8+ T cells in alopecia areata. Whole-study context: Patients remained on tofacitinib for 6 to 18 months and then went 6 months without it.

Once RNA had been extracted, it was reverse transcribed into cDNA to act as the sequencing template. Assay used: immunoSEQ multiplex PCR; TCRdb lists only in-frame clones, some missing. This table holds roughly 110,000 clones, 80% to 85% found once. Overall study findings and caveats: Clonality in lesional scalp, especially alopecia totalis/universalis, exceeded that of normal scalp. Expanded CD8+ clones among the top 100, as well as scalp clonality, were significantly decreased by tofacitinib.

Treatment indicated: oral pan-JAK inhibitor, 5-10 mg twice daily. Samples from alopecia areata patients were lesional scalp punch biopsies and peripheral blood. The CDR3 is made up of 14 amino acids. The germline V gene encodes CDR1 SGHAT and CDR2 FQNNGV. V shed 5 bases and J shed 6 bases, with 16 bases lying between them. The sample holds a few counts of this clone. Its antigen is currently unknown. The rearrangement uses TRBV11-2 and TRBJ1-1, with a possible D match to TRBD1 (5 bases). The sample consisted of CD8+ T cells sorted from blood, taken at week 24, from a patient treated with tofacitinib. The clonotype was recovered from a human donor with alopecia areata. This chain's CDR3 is CASSPSEGIPEAFF. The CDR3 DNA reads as TGTGCCAGCAGCCCCAGCGAGGGGATACCTGAAGCTTTCTTT.